This T cell receptor beta chain came from a study of T cell responses to AZD1222 COVID-19 vaccine. V was clipped by 1 base and J by 9 bases, with 13 bases between them. CDR3 length: 14 residues. Germline CDR1 reads SEHNR; CDR2 reads FQNEAQ (reference sequence). Details on this clone: The antigen remains undetermined.

Study results and caveats: Spike-specific TCR breadth and depth rose after two AZD1222 doses.

TCRdb keeps only in-frame clones here, not all; method: immunoSEQ multiplex PCR. This table has approximately 79,000 clones, 83% appearing once. Specimen: peripheral blood, collected 28 days after the second AZD1222 dose. The genes are TRBV7-9 and TRBJ2-1, with D possibly matching TRBD2 (6 bases). The TCR originated in an adult who received the AZD1222 COVID-19 vaccine. The CDR3 region has the DNA TGTGCCAGCAGCTTAGGAGGGTTGGAGGGTGAGCAGTTCTTC. Protein: CASSLGGLEGEQFF. Full variable domain (outside the CDR3, taken from reference TRBV7-9 and TRBJ2-1): DTGVSQNPRHKITKRGQNVTFRCDPISEHNRLYWYRQTLGQGPEFLTYFQNEAQLEKSRLLSDRFSAERPKGSFSTLEIQRTEQGDSAMYLCASSLGGLEGEQFFGPGTRLTVL.